Many counts were recorded for the clone carrying this TCR beta chain. Its antigen remains unidentified. This entry comes from a study of T cells in Graves' hyperthyroidism and ophthalmopathy. It was RNA transcripts that yielded the amplified TCR beta CDR3 regions. The HTBI primer set served for first-round RT-PCR of the TCR CDR3. TCRdb processed the multiplex PCR reads anew with MiXCR; each CDR3 protein has one entry. This sample carries fewer than 200,000 distinct CDR3 sequences, about 9.4% of them seen once, and the ten largest clones take roughly a fifth. Using around 10 ml of fresh peripheral blood, PBMCs were prepared. Germline CDR1 reads MNHEY; CDR2 reads SMNVEV (reference sequence). Between the trimmed V and J ends, which lost 5 bases and 9 bases, there was a span of 11 bases. This CDR3 has 12 residues. Study results and limitations: Expanded thyroid clonotypes (above 0.001) were mostly also found in blood. Ophthalmopathy got predicted by the model a median around six months before its onset.

The TCR sequence derives from a woman younger than 30 with Graves' hyperthyroidism that later progressed to Graves' ophthalmopathy. The chain links TRBV27 to TRBJ2-1, with unresolved D. The sample comprised blood. The CDR3 loop reads CASSPVTSEQFF. As DNA, the CDR3 is TGTGCCAGCAGTCCTGTGACAAGTGAGCAGTTCTTC.